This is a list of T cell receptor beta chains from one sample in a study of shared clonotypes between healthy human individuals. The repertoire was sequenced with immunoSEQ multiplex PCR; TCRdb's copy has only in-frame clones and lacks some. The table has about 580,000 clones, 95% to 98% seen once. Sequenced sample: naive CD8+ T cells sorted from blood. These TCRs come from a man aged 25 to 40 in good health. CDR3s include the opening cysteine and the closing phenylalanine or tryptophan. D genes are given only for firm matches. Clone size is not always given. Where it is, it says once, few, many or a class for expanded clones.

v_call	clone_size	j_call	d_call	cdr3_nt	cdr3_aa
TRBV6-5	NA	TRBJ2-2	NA	TGTGCCACCCAGGGCACCGGGGAGCTGTTTTTT	CATQGTGELFF
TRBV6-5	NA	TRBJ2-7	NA	TGTGCCAGCAGTACCCTGAGGCGGGATAATTACGAGCAGTACTTC	CASSTLRRDNYEQYF
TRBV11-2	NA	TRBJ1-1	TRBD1	TGTGCCAGCAGCCAGGGGGCCACTGAAGCTTTCTTT	CASSQGATEAFF
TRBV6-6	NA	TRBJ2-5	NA	TGTGCCAGCAAACCGACGGAAACCCAAGAGACCCAGTACTTC	CASKPTETQETQYF
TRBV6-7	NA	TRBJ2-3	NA	TGTGCCAGCAGTTACGTTAATACGCAGTATTTT	CASSYVNTQYF
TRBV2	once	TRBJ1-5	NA	TGTGCCAGCAGTGAAGGGTTTATGGGGGGCAATCAGCCCCAGCATTTT	CASSEGFMGGNQPQHF
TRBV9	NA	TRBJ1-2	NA	TGTGCCAGCAGCGTATTACAGTCCTTCTACTATGGCTACACCTTC	CASSVLQSFYYGYTF
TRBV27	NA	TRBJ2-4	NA	TGTGCCAGCAGTTTAGGCGGGAACTCCAAAAACATTCAGTACTTC	CASSLGGNSKNIQYF
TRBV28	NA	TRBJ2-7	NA	TGTGCCAGCAGTTTGTTTCGGGCGGCCTACGAGCAGTACTTC	CASSLFRAAYEQYF
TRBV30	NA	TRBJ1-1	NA	TGTGCCTGGAGTGTACAAGGGCCCACTGAAGCTTTCTTT	CAWSVQGPTEAFF
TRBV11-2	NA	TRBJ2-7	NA	TGTGCCAGCAGCCCCAACCCCTCCGATAGTACCTACGAGCAGTACTTC	CASSPNPSDSTYEQYF
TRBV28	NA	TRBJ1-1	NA	TGTGCCACCCGATGGGTCTGGGGGGCTTTCTTT	CATRWVWGAFF
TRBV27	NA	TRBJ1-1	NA	TGTGCCAGCAGTTTCAACCCATCCGGTGAAGCTTTCTTT	CASSFNPSGEAFF
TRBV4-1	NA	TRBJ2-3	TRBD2	TGCGCCAGCAGCCTCGGACTAGCGGGAGGGACAGATACGCAGTATTTT	CASSLGLAGGTDTQYF